This T cell receptor beta chain comes out of a study of cytomegalovirus exposure and HLA in healthy donors. Germline values: CDR1 SGDLS, CDR2 YYNGEE. This CDR3 has 15 residues. The V segment lost 2 bases and the J segment 3 bases; nucleotides outside the gene matches: 7. Vbeta (60) and Jbeta (13) primers were used in the PCR. Some clones are missing from TCRdb's copy, which holds only in-frame ones; the method was immunoSEQ multiplex PCR. The sample has 90,000 to 150,000 clones; 65% to 80% are singletons. The source of this sequence is a human donor in good health. Input material: PBMCs. This chain joins TRBV9 and TRBJ1-2; 7 bases are shared with TRBD1. CDR3 protein: CASSVSTGRDYGYTF. The CDR3 DNA sequence: TGTGCCAGCAGCGTTTCGACAGGGAGAGACTATGGCTACACCTTC.